These T cell receptor beta chains were read from a single sample in a study of neoadjuvant anti-PD-1 for oral cavity cancer. The data were produced by immunoSEQ multiplex PCR, yet TCRdb's version contains in-frame clones alone and is incomplete. The sample holds tens of thousands of clones, about 86% seen once. This specimen was PBMCs, taken before nivolumab (anti-PD-1) treatment. The receptors were sampled from a person aged 40 to 85 with oral cavity squamous cell carcinoma. Both conserved end residues are part of each CDR3. The D gene is left open where the match is weak. Size is stated for part of the rows, as once, few or many counts, or as a class when the clone is expanded.

v_call	clone_size	j_call	d_call	cdr3_nt	cdr3_aa
TRBV5-1	.	TRBJ1-2	.	TGCGCCAGCAGCCTAGACTGGGAGGGCTACACCTTC	CASSLDWEGYTF
TRBV11-2	.	TRBJ2-5	TRBD1	TGTGCCAGCAGCTTATCAGGGGGCCGGGAGACCCAGTACTTC	CASSLSGGRETQYF
TRBV7-9	.	TRBJ2-7	TRBD1	TGTGCCAGCAGCTACGGAGGGGGACAGGGGTACGAGCAGTACTTC	CASSYGGGQGYEQYF
TRBV19	.	TRBJ1-4	.	TGTGCCAGTAGTATAGCGGGGGCGGCTAATGAAAAACTGTTTTTT	CASSIAGAANEKLFF
TRBV7-9	.	TRBJ2-7	.	TGTGCCAGCAGCTTAGTCGGCCAGCCCTACGAGCAGTACTTC	CASSLVGQPYEQYF
TRBV28	.	TRBJ2-7	TRBD1	TGTGCCAGCAGTGTCTACAGGGGATACGAGCAGTACTTC	CASSVYRGYEQYF
TRBV29-1	.	TRBJ2-6	.	TGCAGCGCCACAGGACGGGAAGCCTCTGGGGCCAACGTCCTGACTTTC	CSATGREASGANVLTF
TRBV10-2	.	TRBJ1-5	.	TGCGCCAGCAGTGAAATGCAGGGTCTGAGCAATCAGCCCCAGCATTTT	CASSEMQGLSNQPQHF
TRBV28	few	TRBJ1-5	TRBD1	TGTGCCAGCAGTTCTCTCCGACGGGACAGACGGCTTAATCAGCCCCAGCATTTT	CASSSLRRDRRLNQPQHF
TRBV6-1	.	TRBJ1-6	TRBD1	TGTGCCAGCGGGGTCGGACAGGGGGCTAATTCACCCCTCCACTTT	CASGVGQGANSPLHF
TRBV10-3	.	TRBJ1-2	.	TGTGCCATCAGTGAGGAGCCAGGGGTTGTCGTTGGCTACACCTTC	CAISEEPGVVVGYTF
TRBV7-9	.	TRBJ1-1	TRBD1	TGTGCCAGCAGCGGACAGGGCCACACTGAAGCTTTCTTT	CASSGQGHTEAFF
TRBV30	.	TRBJ2-5	.	TGTGCCTGGAGTGTTCATTTGAAGACCCAGTACTTC	CAWSVHLKTQYF
TRBV7-6	.	TRBJ2-5	.	TGTGCCAGCAGCTTAGCGTGGGGGTTACAAGAGACCCAGTACTTC	CASSLAWGLQETQYF
TRBV6-1	.	TRBJ2-5	.	TGTGCCAGCAGTGAAGCTTTACAGGGGAGGGAGACCCAGTACTTC	CASSEALQGRETQYF
TRBV28	.	TRBJ2-7	TRBD1	TGTGCCAGCAGCTCCCCCGGGACAGGGACCCACGAGCAGTACTTC	CASSSPGTGTHEQYF
TRBV2	.	TRBJ2-3	.	TGTGCCAGCAGGGAGGGGGACCACTGGGGGGCCACAGATACGCAGTATTTT	CASREGDHWGATDTQYF
TRBV7-8	.	TRBJ1-5	TRBD1	TGTGCCAGCAGCTCCCGGGACAGGGGAAGAGGCAATCAGCCCCAGCATTTT	CASSSRDRGRGNQPQHF
TRBV11-1	.	TRBJ2-1	.	TGTGCCAGCAGCTCGATGAAAGACAGACCTAATGAGCAGTTCTTC	CASSSMKDRPNEQFF
TRBV5-5	.	TRBJ1-5	.	TGTGCCAGCAATCCTGGTGAGAATCAGCCCCAGCATTTT	CASNPGENQPQHF
TRBV5-5	once	TRBJ1-1	.	TGTGCCAGCAGCCTTGGCGGGAGGGGGAACACTGAAGCTTTCTTT	CASSLGGRGNTEAFF
TRBV11-2	once	TRBJ1-2	.	TGTGCCAGCAGCCACGGGGAGGGGTATGGCTACACCTTC	CASSHGEGYGYTF
TRBV10-1	.	TRBJ2-2	.	TGCGCCAGCAGTGAGTCGAGGTGGAGGATCGGCACCGGGGAGCTGTTTTTT	CASSESRWRIGTGELFF
TRBV27	.	TRBJ1-2	.	TGTGCCAGCATGACGGGGGCGGGAGGCTACACCTTC	CASMTGAGGYTF
TRBV6-1	.	TRBJ2-2	TRBD1	TGTGCCAGCAGAACAGGGGGCTATACCGGGGAGCTGTTTTTT	CASRTGGYTGELFF
TRBV6-1	.	TRBJ2-3	TRBD1	TGTGCCAGCAGTCCCTGGACAGGGGGAGCTGATACGCAGTATTTT	CASSPWTGGADTQYF
TRBV9	.	TRBJ2-7	.	TGTGCCAGCAGCGTAGGGGGGCTAGACCACGAGCAGTACTTC	CASSVGGLDHEQYF
TRBV5-1	.	TRBJ2-7	.	TGCGCCAGCAGCGGGGGGGACAGGCGCGACGAGCAGTACTTC	CASSGGDRRDEQYF
TRBV28	.	TRBJ2-5	TRBD2	TGTGCCAGCAGTCCACTAGCGGGAGTATCGAGAGAGACCCAGTACTTC	CASSPLAGVSRETQYF
TRBV27	.	TRBJ1-2	.	TGTGCCAGCAGGACAATGGGGGTTAACTATGGCTACACCTTC	CASRTMGVNYGYTF
TRBV30	.	TRBJ2-7	.	TGTGCCTGGGCTTCCATAGACAGAGGGGAGCAGTACTTC	CAWASIDRGEQYF
TRBV29-1	.	TRBJ2-4	.	TGCAGCGTTGAGGTTAGCTTCGCCAAAAACATTCAGTACTTC	CSVEVSFAKNIQYF
TRBV6-6	.	TRBJ1-2	.	TGTGCCAGCACCCCCGACGGCTATGGCTACACCTTC	CASTPDGYGYTF
TRBV2	.	TRBJ1-1	TRBD1	TGTGCCAGCAGTGTCCGGACAGGGGGCGCGACTGAAGCTTTCTTT	CASSVRTGGATEAFF
TRBV7-9	.	TRBJ1-4	.	TGTGCCAGCAGCTCCCCAGGGGAAAAACTGTTTTTT	CASSSPGEKLFF
TRBV7-9	.	TRBJ2-5	.	TGTGCCAGCAGCTCCAGCGGAGAGACCCAGTACTTC	CASSSSGETQYF
TRBV4-1	.	TRBJ2-5	TRBD1	TGCGCCAGCAGCCAGATCCCCCCGACAGGGATTGAGACCCAGTACTTC	CASSQIPPTGIETQYF
TRBV2	.	TRBJ2-5	.	TGTGCCAGCAGTAAGAACAGGGAAGAGACCCAGTACTTC	CASSKNREETQYF
TRBV2	.	TRBJ1-5	.	TGTGCCAGCAGTGGGCAGAACCTCAATCAGCCCCAGCATTTT	CASSGQNLNQPQHF
TRBV11-2	.	TRBJ1-2	.	TGTGCCAGCAGCTTATTGACCGACAACTATGGCTACACCTTC	CASSLLTDNYGYTF
TRBV5-1	.	TRBJ1-3	.	TGCGCCAGCAGCTTGGTCGGGCAGGCCTACTCTGGAAACACCATATATTTT	CASSLVGQAYSGNTIYF
TRBV5-1	.	TRBJ2-1	TRBD2	TGCGCCAGCAGGGGACTAGCGGGGCGCCATGAGCAGTTCTTC	CASRGLAGRHEQFF
TRBV6-1	once	TRBJ1-2	.	TGTGCCAGCAGTGAAAGTGACTTGAGGGGTGGCTACACCTTC	CASSESDLRGGYTF
TRBV5-1	once	TRBJ1-2	.	TGCGCCAGCAGCTTGGGGTACTATGGCTACACCTTC	CASSLGYYGYTF
TRBV6-4	once	TRBJ1-2	TRBD1	TGTGCCATCTGGGAGGAGGGACAGGGCGCCTATGGCTACACCTTC	CAIWEEGQGAYGYTF
TRBV5-1	.	TRBJ1-4	.	TGCGCCAGTGCCGGACAGACCACAACTAATGAAAAACTGTTTTTT	CASAGQTTTNEKLFF
TRBV19	.	TRBJ2-1	TRBD2	TGTGCCAGTAACGGCGGGAGGGCCGGTTATGAGCAGTTCTTC	CASNGGRAGYEQFF